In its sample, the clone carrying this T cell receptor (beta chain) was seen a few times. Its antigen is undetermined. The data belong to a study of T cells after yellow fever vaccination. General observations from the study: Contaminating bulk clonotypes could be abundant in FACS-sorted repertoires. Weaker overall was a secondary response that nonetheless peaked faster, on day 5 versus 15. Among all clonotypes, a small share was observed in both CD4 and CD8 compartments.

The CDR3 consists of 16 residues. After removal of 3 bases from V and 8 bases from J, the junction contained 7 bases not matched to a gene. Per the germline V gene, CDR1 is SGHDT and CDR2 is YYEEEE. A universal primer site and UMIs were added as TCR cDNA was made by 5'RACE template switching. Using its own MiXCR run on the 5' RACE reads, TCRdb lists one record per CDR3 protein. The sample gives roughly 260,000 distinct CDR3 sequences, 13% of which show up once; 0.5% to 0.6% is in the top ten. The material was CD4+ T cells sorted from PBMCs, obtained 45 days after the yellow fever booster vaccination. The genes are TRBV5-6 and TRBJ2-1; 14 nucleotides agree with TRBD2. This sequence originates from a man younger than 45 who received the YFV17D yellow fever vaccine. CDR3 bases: TGTGCCAGCAGCTCAGGGGGACTAGCGGGAGTATATGAGCAGTTCTTC. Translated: CASSSGGLAGVYEQFF.